This passage covers 4 T cell receptor beta chains from one sample sequenced in a study of blood T cell repertoires in COVID-19. Generated by immunoSEQ multiplex PCR, the TCRdb table keeps only in-frame clones and is missing some. The sample shows some 110,000 clones, 82% of them seen only once. Sequencing used peripheral blood. Receptors were obtained from a man between 65 and 79 years old with acute or convalescent COVID-19.

This chain connects TRBV6-1 to TRBJ1-3, with D possibly being TRBD1 (6 bases). Germline CDR1 and CDR2: MNHNS and SASEGT. V was clipped by 3 bases and J by 6 bases, with 18 bases between them. The CDR3 has 16 amino acids. The CDR3 DNA is TGTGCCAGCAGTGATAGGTTTGGCAGGGGATCAAACACCATATATTTT. It is translated as CASSDRFGRGSNTIYF.

This clone was detected only a few times. This chain joins TRBV2 and TRBJ1-4; D unresolved. The germline V gene has CDR1 SNHLY and CDR2 FYNNEI. The CDR3 spans 13 residues. V was trimmed by 6 bases and J by 6 bases, leaving 11 bases between them. The CDR3 spells CASRAGTDEKLFF. In DNA, the CDR3 is TGTGCCAGCAGGGCCGGAACAGATGAAAAACTGTTTTTT.

The chain recombines TRBV29-1 with TRBJ2-3; 10 bases are shared with TRBD2. The V segment lost 7 bases and the J segment 1 base; nucleotides outside the gene matches: 5. The CDR3 has 14 amino acids. The germline gives CDR1 SQVTM, CDR2 ANQGSEA. For the CDR3, the DNA is TGCAGCGCTAGCGGGGGCCGACGCACAGATACGCAGTATTTT. Its translation: CSASGGRRTDTQYF.

This chain links TRBV5-1 with TRBJ2-5; TRBD2 might be the D (5 bases). The germline CDR1 and CDR2 sequences are SGHRS and YFSETQ. The CDR3 totals 14 residues. V was cut by 0 bases and J by 5 bases, with 11 bases left in between. The CDR3 spells CASSLGTSPETQYF. Here the CDR3 DNA reads TGCGCCAGCAGCTTGGGAACTAGTCCGGAGACCCAGTACTTC.